This T cell receptor beta chain was sequenced during a study of T cells in Graves' hyperthyroidism and ophthalmopathy. Amplified TCR beta CDR3 regions derived from RNA transcripts. HTBI primers were used for first-round RT-PCR of the TCR CDR3. TCRdb redid the calling of the multiplex PCR reads with MiXCR, one entry per CDR3 protein. Of approximately 690,000 distinct CDR3 sequences detected, less than 25% appear once; the ten largest clones hold roughly 30%. Trimming pared 1 base from V and 3 bases from J, leaving 10 bases between. The CDR3 length is 15 residues. Germline-derived CDR1 and CDR2 are SGHRS and YFSETQ.

Sequenced sample: blood. The receptor's source is a man aged 25 to 45 with Graves' ophthalmopathy. V gene TRBV5-1 combines with J gene TRBJ2-2; possible D gene TRBD1, 6 bases. CDR3 nucleotide sequence: TGCGCCAGCAGCTTGAACAGGGATTACACCGGGGAGCTGTTTTTT. Translating it yields CASSLNRDYTGELFF.